This T cell receptor (beta chain) was sequenced for a study of T-cell memory formation after mild COVID-19. Germline-derived CDR1 and CDR2 are SGHRS and YFSETQ. V was pared by 4 bases and J by 1 base, with 3 bases of the junction left unmatched. The CDR3 covers 16 residues. Study-level results: Contracting clones from day 15 to 85 had balanced CD4/CD8; later expanders favoured CD4+. The pre-infection memory compartment contained some responding clones, suggesting cross-reactive memory joined.

From 5'RACE with constant-segment primers came TCR alpha and TCR beta cDNA libraries that carried sample barcodes and UMIs. TCRdb independently ran MiXCR on the 5' RACE reads; one entry per CDR3 protein. The profile shows approximately 340,000 distinct CDR3 sequences, 10% to 15% of them singletons. The table lists this clonotype with many counts. What it binds is not known. Sequenced input: PBMCs or a T cell subset sorted from them (not recorded which). The V call is TRBV5-1, the J call TRBJ2-3; 13 bases are a match to TRBD2. This sequence originates from a man in his late teens or twenties who had mild COVID-19 (a few samples of this study predate the infection). Cell type and time point are not known. The CDR3 is CASSPGLAGRTDTQYF. CDR3 coding DNA: TGCGCCAGCAGCCCGGGACTAGCGGGGCGCACAGATACGCAGTATTTT.